This passage covers 8 T cell receptor beta chains from one sample sequenced in a study of T cell responses to AZD1222 COVID-19 vaccine. The repertoire was sequenced with immunoSEQ multiplex PCR; TCRdb's copy has only in-frame clones and lacks some. The sample contains some 190,000 clones, approximately 86% of which appear only once. Specimen: peripheral blood, collected on day 0 of AZD1222 vaccination. These receptors were collected from an adult in good health.

The V gene is TRBV27, the J gene TRBJ1-2; TRBD1 matches 8 bases. CDR1 is MNHEY and CDR2 is SMNVEV in the germline V gene (reference sequence). The CDR3 runs 14 residues. The V and J ends lost 5 bases and 4 bases, in that order; junction bases with no gene match: 6. The CDR3 region has the DNA TGTGCCAGCAGTCCAGGGGGCAGGGCCTATGGCTACACCTTC. The encoded protein is CASSPGGRAYGYTF.

The J gene is TRBJ1-2, the V gene TRBV5-4; no firm D call. The V gene's germline CDR1 is SGHNT and CDR2 YYREEE (reference sequence). The CDR3 runs to 16 residues. The V end was cut by 0 bases, the J end by 4 bases, with 16 bases between. CDR3 region: CASSLGVRQIVYGYTF. For the CDR3, the DNA is TGTGCCAGCAGCTTGGGAGTAAGGCAAATAGTCTATGGCTACACCTTC. Filled out from reference TRBV5-4 and TRBJ1-2, the complete variable domain reads ETGVTQSPTHLIKTRGQQVTLRCSSQSGHNTVSWYQQALGQGPQFIFQYYREEENGRGNFPPRFSGLQFPNYSSELNVNALELDDSALYLCASSLGVRQIVYGYTFGSGTRLTVV.

The V call is TRBV29-1, the J call TRBJ1-1; possible D gene TRBD1, 5 bases. The CDR3 extends over 13 amino acids. Germline V CDR1 and CDR2: SQVTM, ANQGSEA. Trimming took 1 base from V and 5 from J, leaving 11 bases between them. CDR3 sequence reads: CSVEVRGRTEAFF. In nucleotides, the CDR3 is TGCAGCGTTGAAGTACGGGGGAGGACTGAAGCTTTCTTT. The full variable domain, rest sourced from reference TRBV29-1 and TRBJ1-1, is SAVISQKPSRDICQRGTSLTIQCQVDSQVTMMFWYRQQPGQSLTLIATANQGSEATYESGFVIDKFPISRPNLTFSTLTVSNMSPEDSSIYLCSVEVRGRTEAFFGQGTRLTVV.

CDR3 protein: CASSQEHRRGETQYF. CDR3 DNA: TGCGCCAGCAGCCAAGAGCATAGGAGGGGAGAGACCCAGTACTTC. V and J are TRBV4-1 and TRBJ2-5; tentatively, D is TRBD2 (6 bases). This CDR3 is 15 amino acids long. V was pared by 0 bases and J by 4 bases, with 12 bases between. Germline V CDR1 and CDR2: MGHRA, YSYEKL.

The CDR3 region has the DNA TGTGCCAGCAGCAAACCCCGGACTAGCTACGAGCAGTACTTC. Translating gives CASSKPRTSYEQYF. This chain connects TRBV13 to TRBJ2-7; 7 nucleotides line up with TRBD2. Germline V gene lookup returns CDR1 PRHDT and CDR2 FYEKMQ (reference sequence). The CDR3 consists of 14 residues. Germline trimming cut 5 bases from V and 3 bases from J; bases unmatched to any gene: 7.

This rearrangement joins TRBV9 to TRBJ2-7; D might be TRBD2 (5 bases). The CDR3 has 14 amino acids. Trimming removed 0 bases at V and 2 bases at J, with 9 bases between. Germline V CDR1 and CDR2: SGDLS, YYNGEE. The CDR3 nucleotides are TGTGCCAGCAGCGTAGGAGGAGGTCCCTACGAGCAGTACTTC. Amino acid sequence: CASSVGGGPYEQYF.

This chain connects TRBV7-2 to TRBJ2-2; D perhaps matches TRBD1 (6 bases). Germline values: CDR1 SGHTA, CDR2 FQGNSA. V was trimmed by 5 bases and J by 6 bases, leaving 16 bases between them. This CDR3 is 15 amino acids long. CDR3 residues: CASSKRGGIAGELFF. DNA for the CDR3: TGTGCCAGCAGCAAACGAGGGGGTATAGCCGGGGAGCTGTTTTTT.

This clone has a handful of counts. The V gene is TRBV4-3, the J gene TRBJ1-2; TRBD1 matches at 7 bases. The V gene's germline CDR1 is LGHNA and CDR2 YSLEER. V dropped 4 bases and J dropped 6; count of bases not matched to a gene: 5. There are 13 residues in the CDR3. The DNA for the CDR3 is TGCGCCAGCAGCCGAACAGGGGAGGATGGCTACACCTTC. Translated: CASSRTGEDGYTF.